This T cell receptor (beta chain) is from a study of blood T cell repertoires in COVID-19. Seattle researchers signed up patients amid active infection and tracked them longitudinally. In the source study's methods: Reference gene primers were amplified, and this amplification served to estimate nucleated cell counts. TCRdb's table, derived via immunoSEQ multiplex PCR, lists solely in-frame clones and lacks some. The V and J calls and clone size come from that table; D and trimming were worked out from the DNA. The table includes about 120,000 clones, almost 90% detected once. This sequence was found in a woman in her sixties with COVID-19, enrolled during active disease. Sequencing used peripheral blood.

In nucleotides, the CDR3 is TGCGCCAGCAGCCCCGTTCACAGGGGGGGGGCCACAGATACGCAGTATTTT. It translates to CASSPVHRGGATDTQYF. The chain recombines TRBV5-1 with TRBJ2-3; D might be TRBD1 (8 bases). Germline CDR1 and CDR2: SGHRS and YFSETQ. Trimming removed 4 bases at V and 2 bases at J, with 20 bases between. The CDR3 loop spans 17 amino acids. The complete variable domain, with remaining parts taken from reference TRBV5-1 and TRBJ2-3, reads KAGVTQTPRYLIKTRGQQVTLSCSPISGHRSVSWYQQTPGQGLQFLFEYFSETQRNKGNFPGRFSGRQFSNSRSEMNVSTLELGDSALYLCASSPVHRGGATDTQYFGPGTRLTVL.